This T cell receptor (beta chain) was identified during a study of T-cell reconstitution after alpha-beta-depleted transplantation in children. Germline V gives CDR1 SEHNR, CDR2 FQNEAQ (reference sequence). This CDR3 is 14 amino acids long. Losses at the gene ends were 2 bases for V and 5 bases for J; bases not matched to a gene: 4. This sample's TCRbeta library carried unique molecular identifier barcodes. TCRdb itself ran the PCR reads through MiXCR, one entry per CDR3 protein. The sample contains 640,000 or so distinct CDR3 sequences, 16% of which appear only once. The source was PBMCs from the stem cell graft donor, collected from the stem cell graft. V usage is TRBV7-9 and J usage is TRBJ2-3, with 7 bases aligning to TRBD2. The origin of this receptor is a human donor who donated a stem cell graft to a child with acute myeloid leukemia. The CDR3, as DNA: TGTGCCAGCAGCTTACAGCGGGGCGGAGATACGCAGTATTTT. Amino acids: CASSLQRGGDTQYF.